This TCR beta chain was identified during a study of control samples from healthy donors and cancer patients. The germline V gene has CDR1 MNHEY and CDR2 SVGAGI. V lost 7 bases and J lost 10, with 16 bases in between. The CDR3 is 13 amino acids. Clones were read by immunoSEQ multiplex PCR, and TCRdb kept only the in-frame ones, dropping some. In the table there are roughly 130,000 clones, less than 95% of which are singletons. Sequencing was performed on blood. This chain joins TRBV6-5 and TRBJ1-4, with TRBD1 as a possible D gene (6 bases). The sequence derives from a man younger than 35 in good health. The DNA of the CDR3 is TGTGCCAGCACTTTACAGGGCAGGGGAAAACTGTTTTTT. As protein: CASTLQGRGKLFF.